This T cell receptor (beta chain) was captured by sequencing in a study of blood T cell repertoires in COVID-19. The J segment lost 2 bases and the V segment lost 0 bases, leaving 6 bases of the junction unmatched. The germline V gene has CDR1 SGDLS and CDR2 YYNGEE. The CDR3 has 19 amino acids. Authors' analysis steps: Reference gene primer amplification in the assay estimated nucleated cell counts. This table comes from immunoSEQ multiplex PCR, and its TCRdb copy is limited to in-frame clones, with some not included. D and trimming come from the DNA, and the V and J calls and clone size come from that table. The sample includes about 84,000 clones, over 70% of them seen just once.

The rearrangement joins TRBV9 to TRBJ2-2, with 14 positions matching TRBD2. Sequencing was performed on peripheral blood. This TCR derives from a man older than 75 with active or convalescent COVID-19. CDR3 sequence (DNA): TGTGCCAGCAGCGTAGCCGGGACTAGCGGGGGCTATAACACCGGGGAGCTGTTTTTT. It specifies CASSVAGTSGGYNTGELFF. The full variable domain, rest sourced from reference TRBV9 and TRBJ2-2, is DSGVTQTPKHLITATGQRVTLRCSPRSGDLSVYWYQQSLDQGLQFLIQYYNGEERAKGNILERFSAQQFPDLHSELNLSSLELGDSALYFCASSVAGTSGGYNTGELFFGEGSRLTVL.